This T cell receptor (beta chain) is from a study of shared clonotypes between healthy human individuals. Whole-study findings and limits: The sampled material consisted only of blood, and tissue repertoires are likely to differ. Read depth was anticipated to influence clonotype sharing among donors.

Within Nashville, Tennessee resided all donors, each a Caucasian adult. The genomic DNA of each subset was split evenly across several immunoSEQ plates. Generated by immunoSEQ multiplex PCR, the TCRdb table keeps only in-frame clones and is missing some. The data show over 1.4 million clones, with around 95% seen just once and approximately 1% held by the top ten. V was clipped by 6 bases and J by 4 bases, with 6 bases between them. This CDR3 contains 12 residues. Germline V gives CDR1 MNHEY, CDR2 SVGAGI. With regard to this clone: Its target is unknown.

The TCR comes from a man younger than 45 in good health. The V gene is TRBV6-5, the J gene TRBJ1-4; D unresolved. The sample taken for sequencing was naive CD4+ T cells sorted from blood. Stated subset: CD45RA+ positively selected. This CDR3 is CASRDLNEKLFF. DNA of the CDR3: TGTGCCAGCAGGGACCTTAATGAAAAACTGTTTTTT.